The source of this T cell receptor beta chain is a study of T cells in pancreatic ductal adenocarcinoma. The CDR3 extends over 15 amino acids. Germline-derived CDR1 and CDR2 are LGHNA and YNFKEQ. V was shortened by 0 bases and J by 4 bases, with 10 bases between the two germline ends. Selected pancreatic ductal adenocarcinoma patients had undergone surgery without neoadjuvant therapy. The assay was immunoSEQ multiplex PCR, and TCRdb's table has in-frame clones only and misses some. The repertoire includes tens of thousands of clones, approximately 94% of them detected once, and 2.2% sits in the top ten.

The chain has TRBV4-2 and TRBJ2-1; D gene ambiguous. The receptor was isolated from a human donor with pancreatic ductal adenocarcinoma. Sequences were obtained from PBMCs. The DNA of the CDR3 is TGTGCCAGCAGCCAAGAGGTTCAGTATTACAATGAGCAGTTCTTC. Residues: CASSQEVQYYNEQFF.